One TCR beta chain is described in this entry. Cohort 3 recovered donors had two negative PCRs, clearance, or symptom resolution. This entry is derived from a study of blood T cell repertoires in COVID-19. Study as a whole: Sources were T cells, B-cell-depleted T cells, or PBMCs; the material itself was cDNA or gDNA.

The protocol was immunoSEQ multiplex PCR, while the TCRdb copy is restricted to in-frame clones and leaves out a portion. The table shows more than 300,000 clones, with approximately 90% occurring only once. The CDR3 is 14 residues long. V lost 6 bases, J lost 7 bases, and 13 bases stayed unmatched. The germline V gene has CDR1 GTSNPN and CDR2 SVGIG (reference sequence). The sequence was obtained from a woman between 18 and 29 years old who had recovered from COVID-19. The rearrangement links TRBV30 to TRBJ1-2; 8 bases match TRBD1. What was sequenced was PBMCs or T cells enriched from blood (not recorded which). CDR3 nucleotides: TGTGCCTGTTTTGATGAATACAGGGGGTTTGGCTACACCTTC. Protein sequence: CACFDEYRGFGYTF.